These 28 T cell receptor beta chains were sequenced from one sample in a study of regulatory T cells in long-lasting Graves disease. The time point denotes: newly diagnosed GD, antithyroid drugs for less than 3 months. Making the TCR library involved RNA that had been extracted from PBMCs. iRepertoire HTBI primers and Arm-PCR of CDR3 regions built TCR beta libraries. TCRdb reanalysed the multiplex PCR reads using MiXCR and keeps one entry per CDR3 protein. The repertoire holds about 440,000 distinct CDR3 sequences, with about 17% as singletons. This sample was also put to use in a study of T cells in Graves' hyperthyroidism and ophthalmopathy.

The sample was peripheral blood mononuclear cells (PBMCs), taken at new diagnosis, from a patient treated with antithyroid drugs. The origin of the receptors is a woman aged 18 to 35 with Graves disease.

The rearrangement links TRBV12-3 or TRBV12-4 to TRBJ1-1; D is possibly TRBD1 (5 bases). Trimming took 7 bases from V and 11 from J, leaving 20 bases between them. The CDR3 is 13 residues long. The CDR3 bases are TGTGCCAGCAAGAAAACAGGCGGGAGGGATGCTTTCTTT. Translating gives CASKKTGGRDAFF.

This clonotype was found many times. The chain joins TRBV30 to TRBJ2-3; TRBD2 is a possible D gene (5 bases). Germline V gene data show CDR1 as GTSNPN and CDR2 as SVGIG (reference sequence). The CDR3 sequence is 15 residues long. Trimming took off 0 bases at V and 4 bases at J, with 14 bases between the two ends. CDR3 loop: CAWSVRTGAADTQYF. CDR3 bases: TGTGCCTGGAGTGTCCGGACTGGAGCGGCAGATACGCAGTATTTT.

V and J are TRBV12-3 or TRBV12-4 and TRBJ2-1, with D uncertain. The ends were cut back, 4 bases at V and 7 bases at J, with 14 bases in the middle. The CDR3 has 14 amino acids. The chain's CDR3 is CASSWAVGRNEQFF. CDR3 bases: TGTGCCAGCAGTTGGGCCGTAGGGCGGAATGAGCAGTTCTTC.

A remark on this clonotype: This clone may be a read error of a much larger clone one base away. This chain links TRBV24-1 with TRBJ2-5, with D uncertain. V lost 5 bases and J 5 bases, leaving 14 bases between the germline ends. The CDR3 is made up of 14 amino acids. The germline V gene has CDR1 KGHDR and CDR2 SFDVKD. CDR3 DNA sequence: TGTGCCACCAGTGCGAGCCCAGTTTCGGAGACCCAGTACTTC. It translates to CATSASPVSETQYF.

The J gene is TRBJ2-2, the V gene TRBV7-8; 12 nucleotides agree with TRBD1. The CDR3 has 13 residues. Germline-derived CDR1 and CDR2 are SGHVS and FQNEAQ. V trimming: 10 bases; J trimming: 7 bases; junction bases outside the gene matches: 4. The CDR3 DNA sequence: TGTGCCACCCGGGACAGGGGGCTCGGGGAGCTGTTTTTT. It codes for CATRDRGLGELFF.

Many counts were recorded for this clonotype. The rearrangement uses TRBV28 and TRBJ1-2, with D hard to call. CDR3 length equals 13 residues. The germline CDR1 and CDR2 sequences are MDHEN and SYDVKM. The V and J ends lost 3 bases and 0 bases respectively, with 5 bases between them. CDR3 DNA sequence: TGTGCCAGCAGTTTGGGGTCTAACTATGGCTACACCTTC. Protein product: CASSLGSNYGYTF.

In its sample, this clonotype was seen many times. The gene calls are TRBV7-2 and TRBJ2-7; 7 bases map to TRBD1. The CDR3 totals 16 residues. Germline values: CDR1 SGHTA, CDR2 FQGNSA. V trimming: 1 base; J trimming: 2 bases; junction bases outside the gene matches: 8. The CDR3 DNA reads TGTGCCAGCAGCTTAGAAGGGGACAGAGAAACCTACGAGCAGTACTTC. This sequence encodes CASSLEGDRETYEQYF. Supplemented by reference TRBV7-2 and TRBJ2-7, the full variable domain reads GAGVSQSPSNKVTEKGKDVELRCDPISGHTALYWYRQSLGQGLEFLIYFQGNSAPDKSGLPSDRFSAERTGGSVSTLTIQRTQQEDSAVYLCASSLEGDRETYEQYFGPGTRLTVT.

V gene TRBV7-9 combines with J gene TRBJ1-2, with 8 positions matching TRBD1. The CDR3 totals 20 residues. V lost 5 bases, J lost 8 bases, and 28 bases stayed unmatched. Germline CDR1 SEHNR, CDR2 FQNEAQ (reference sequence). CDR3 amino acids: CASSPPLRQGRATKADGYTF. Here the CDR3 DNA reads TGTGCCAGCAGCCCACCCCTTCGACAGGGGAGGGCCACTAAGGCGGACGGCTACACCTTC.

This clonotype was recorded many times. This rearrangement joins TRBV3-1 to TRBJ2-5, with 9 bases aligning to TRBD2. The CDR3 spans 15 residues. CDR1 LGHDT and CDR2 YNNKEL come from the germline V gene (reference sequence). V dropped 1 base and J dropped 3; count of bases not matched to a gene: 3. The CDR3: CASSQATSGKETQYF. As DNA, the CDR3 is TGTGCCAGCAGCCAAGCGACTAGCGGCAAAGAGACCCAGTACTTC.

There are many counts of this clonotype. This chain connects TRBV28 to TRBJ2-1; 10 bases agree with TRBD2. The germline V gene has CDR1 MDHEN and CDR2 SYDVKM. This CDR3 has 16 amino acids. V was clipped by 10 bases and J by 2 bases; unmatched bases: 11. The CDR3 region has the DNA TGTGCCACTCTGGGGGCTAGCGGGAGTACCTACAATGAGCAGTTCTTC. It translates to CATLGASGSTYNEQFF.

Many counts were recorded for this clonotype. The chain links TRBV28 to TRBJ1-5, with TRBD1 matching 7 bases. V shed 2 bases and J 5 bases; nucleotides not matched to a gene: 9. The CDR3 length is 16 residues. CDR1 and CDR2 from the germline V gene are MDHEN and SYDVKM. CDR3 coding DNA: TGTGCCAGCAGTTTAGGGACGACAGGGATCCATCAGCCCCAGCATTTT. It codes for CASSLGTTGIHQPQHF.

This clonotype occurred many times. The chain combines TRBV7-9 with TRBJ2-7, with D possibly being TRBD2 (5 bases). CDR3 length equals 16 residues. V was pared by 5 bases and J by 0 bases, with 17 bases between. The V gene's germline CDR1 is SEHNR and CDR2 FQNEAQ (reference sequence). This chain's CDR3 is CASSTHLAPDSYEQYF. As DNA, the CDR3 is TGTGCCAGCAGCACTCACCTAGCTCCGGACTCCTACGAGCAGTACTTC.

This clonotype was recorded a few times. The J gene is TRBJ2-7, the V gene TRBV11-3; 7 bases are a match to TRBD1. The V gene's germline CDR1 is SGHNT and CDR2 YENEEA. This CDR3 spans 15 amino acids. V lost 2 bases, J lost 9 bases, and 13 bases stayed unmatched. For the CDR3, the DNA is TGTGCCAGCAGCTTACCCCCGGGACAGCCGGATGTGCAGTACTTC. This sequence encodes CASSLPPGQPDVQYF.

This clonotype was seen at least ten times. The chain couples TRBV12-3 or TRBV12-4 to TRBJ2-1, with 12 bases that match TRBD2. V lost 6 bases and J lost 9; bases outside the gene matches: 9. The length of the CDR3 is 15 residues. The CDR3 sequence: CASSPRLAGDGEQFF. The CDR3 DNA sequence: TGTGCCAGCAGCCCTCGACTAGCGGGGGACGGTGAGCAGTTCTTC.

This clonotype was counted many times. The chain links TRBV28 to TRBJ1-2, with TRBD1 as a possible D gene (5 bases). There are 17 residues in the CDR3. From germline, CDR1 is MDHEN and CDR2 SYDVKM. Trimming stripped 5 bases from V and 2 bases from J, with 21 bases between. The CDR3 region has the DNA TGTGCCAGCAGTCAGCCCATTCCGGGACGGCAAAACTATGGCTACACCTTC. Translated: CASSQPIPGRQNYGYTF.

This clonotype was recorded at least ten times. The chain uses TRBV5-1 and TRBJ1-1, with a weak D call TRBD1 (5 bases). The germline V gene encodes CDR1 SGHRS and CDR2 YFSETQ. The CDR3 length is 16 residues. Trimming left V 4 bases short and J 1 base short, with 17 bases between. For the CDR3, the DNA is TGCGCCAGCAGCCGCGCTCGCAGGGCCCAGAACACTGAAGCTTTCTTT. The encoded protein is CASSRARRAQNTEAFF.

This clonotype was detected only once. This chain connects TRBV5-1 to TRBJ2-1; perhaps TRBD1 as D (6 bases). The CDR3 extends over 13 amino acids. V was trimmed by 2 bases and J by 10 bases, leaving 13 bases between them. CDR1 SGHRS and CDR2 YFSETQ come from the germline V gene. This CDR3 is CASSLGQNYEQFF. CDR3 bases: TGCGCCAGCAGCTTAGGACAGAACTACGAGCAGTTCTTC.

This clonotype came up a few times. The CDR3 region has the DNA TGTGCCAGCAGCGTACCCGTGAGGCTAGTTACCGGGGAGCTGTTTTTT. Translated: CASSVPVRLVTGELFF. The J gene is TRBJ2-2, the V gene TRBV9; D is ambiguous. Germline CDR1 SGDLS, CDR2 YYNGEE. V was trimmed by 1 base and J by 5 bases, leaving 15 bases between them. CDR3 length equals 16 residues.

This clonotype was observed at least ten times. V gene TRBV28 combines with J gene TRBJ2-7; no reliable D call. The CDR3 loop spans 17 amino acids. The ends were cut back, 2 bases at V and 0 bases at J, with 17 bases in the middle. Germline CDR1 MDHEN, CDR2 SYDVKM. For the CDR3, the DNA is TGTGCCAGCAGTTTACCGGAGACCTCCATCCCCTCCTACGAGCAGTACTTC. Translation gives CASSLPETSIPSYEQYF.

This clonotype was observed at least ten times. The chain is built from TRBV28 and TRBJ2-5; 9 bases align to TRBD1. This CDR3 contains 14 residues. J was trimmed by 2 bases and V by 7 bases; bases with no gene match: 5. Germline CDR1 reads MDHEN; CDR2 reads SYDVKM. CDR3 region: CASTPDRGQETQYF. DNA for the CDR3: TGTGCCAGCACCCCGGACAGGGGTCAAGAGACCCAGTACTTC.

Turning to this clonotype: This may be a read error, as it is one base from a much larger clone. This chain links TRBV7-9 with TRBJ2-7; possibly TRBD1 or TRBD2 for D (5 bases each). The CDR3 spans 15 residues. V dropped 5 bases and J dropped 5 bases, with 19 bases sitting between them. Germline values: CDR1 SEHNR, CDR2 FQNEAQ (reference sequence). The CDR3 loop is CASSGDGAQSHEQYF. The DNA for the CDR3 is TGTGCCAGCAGCGGTGACGGGGCTCAATCCCACGAGCAGTACTTC. The whole variable domain, remainder taken from reference TRBV7-9 and TRBJ2-7, is DTGVSQNPRHKITKRGQNVTFRCDPISEHNRLYWYRQTLGQGPEFLTYFQNEAQLEKSRLLSDRFSAERPKGSFSTLEIQRTEQGDSAMYLCASSGDGAQSHEQYFGPGTRLTVT.

On this clonotype: A single base separates this from a much larger clone, so it may be a read error. The J gene is TRBJ2-7, the V gene TRBV5-1, with D possibly matching TRBD2 (6 bases). Germline V gene data show CDR1 as SGHRS and CDR2 as YFSETQ. The CDR3 totals 16 residues. V lost 3 bases to trimming and J lost 2 bases, with 18 bases between them. The CDR3: CASSWTLARGAYEQYF. CDR3 DNA sequence: TGCGCCAGCAGCTGGACCCTAGCGAGAGGGGCCTACGAGCAGTACTTC.

This clonotype was observed at least ten times. The chain has TRBV6-5 and TRBJ1-2; no clear D gene. The CDR3 length is 16 residues. Trimming shortened V by 0 bases and J by 0 bases, and 11 bases separated the two germline ends. Per germline, CDR1 MNHEY and CDR2 SVGAGI. The CDR3 DNA is TGTGCCAGCAGTTACTCTGCGTTTTCAACTAACTATGGCTACACCTTC. Its translation is CASSYSAFSTNYGYTF.

This clonotype was recorded at least ten times. J is TRBJ2-7 and V is TRBV3-1; D remains ambiguous. V was shortened by 1 base and J by 2 bases, with 9 bases between the two germline ends. CDR3 length: 14 residues. CDR1 and CDR2 from the germline V gene are LGHDT and YNNKEL (reference sequence). CDR3 nucleotides: TGTGCCAGCAGCCAAGGAGTCCAGACCTACGAGCAGTACTTC. Encoded protein: CASSQGVQTYEQYF.

The J gene is TRBJ2-1, the V gene TRBV9; 7 bases line up with TRBD1. Losses at the gene ends were 1 base for V and 0 bases for J; bases not matched to a gene: 10. This CDR3 has 18 amino acids. In germline, CDR1 is SGDLS, CDR2 YYNGEE. CDR3 in DNA: TGTGCCAGCAGCGTATGCAGGGGGTTGTTCGGCTCCTACAATGAGCAGTTCTTC. Encoded protein: CASSVCRGLFGSYNEQFF.

This clonotype was detected many times. V gene TRBV27 combines with J gene TRBJ1-1; D remains ambiguous. CDR1 MNHEY and CDR2 SMNVEV come from the germline V gene (reference sequence). The CDR3 runs to 13 residues. Trimming shortened V by 5 bases and J by 0 bases, and 7 bases separated the two germline ends. The CDR3 loop reads CASSPRMNTEAFF. The CDR3 DNA reads as TGTGCCAGCAGTCCACGGATGAACACTGAAGCTTTCTTT.

In its sample, this clonotype was seen many times. The chain joins TRBV3-1 to TRBJ2-7; 8 nucleotides align to TRBD2. Unmatched junction bases numbered 6, after V lost 3 bases and J lost 5 bases. The CDR3 runs to 14 residues. The germline CDR1 and CDR2 sequences are LGHDT and YNNKEL (reference sequence). The CDR3 nucleotides read TGTGCCAGCAGCCAGGGCGGGACTAGGAACGAGCAGTACTTC. It encodes CASSQGGTRNEQYF.

This clonotype was seen many times. The rearrangement joins TRBV5-4 to TRBJ2-1; D is unresolved. Trimming took 1 base from V and 9 from J, leaving 8 bases between them. The CDR3 has 12 amino acids. The V gene's germline CDR1 is SGHNT and CDR2 YYREEE (reference sequence). The CDR3 nucleotides are TGTGCCAGCAGCTTGTCCGATCTTGAGCAGTTCTTC. This sequence encodes CASSLSDLEQFF.